This TCR beta chain was retrieved from a study of blood T cell repertoires in COVID-19. Study-wide background: The analysed material was cDNA or gDNA that came from T cells, B-cell-depleted T cells, or PBMCs.

TCRdb's copy holds only in-frame clones and misses some; the assay was immunoSEQ multiplex PCR. The table lists about 190,000 clones, around 85% of them singletons. This CDR3 is 13 amino acids long. From germline, CDR1 is SNHLY and CDR2 FYNNEI. V shed 3 bases and J shed 2 bases, with 5 bases lying between them. Sequences were obtained from peripheral blood. The receptor was isolated from a young man with acute or convalescent COVID-19. The V and J genes are TRBV2 and TRBJ1-3; no definite D call. Here the CDR3 reads CASSEIAGNTIYF. The CDR3 nucleotides are TGTGCCAGCAGTGAGATAGCTGGAAACACCATATATTTT.